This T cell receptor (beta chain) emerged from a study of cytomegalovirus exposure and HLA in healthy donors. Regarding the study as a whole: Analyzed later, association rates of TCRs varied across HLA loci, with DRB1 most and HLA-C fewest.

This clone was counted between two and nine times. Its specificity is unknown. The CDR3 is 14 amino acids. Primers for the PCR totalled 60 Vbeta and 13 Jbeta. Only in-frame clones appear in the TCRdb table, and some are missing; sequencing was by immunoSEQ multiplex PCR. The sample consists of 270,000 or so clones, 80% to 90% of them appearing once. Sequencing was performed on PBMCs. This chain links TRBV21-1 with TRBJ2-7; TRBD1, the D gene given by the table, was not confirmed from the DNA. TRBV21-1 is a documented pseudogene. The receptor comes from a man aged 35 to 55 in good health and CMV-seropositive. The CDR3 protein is CASTTGLGSYEQYF. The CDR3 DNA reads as TGTGCCAGCACCACAGGGTTAGGCTCCTACGAGCAGTACTTC.